This TCR beta chain was documented in a study of T-cell reconstitution after alpha-beta-depleted transplantation in children. TCRbeta library construction was performed incorporating unique molecular identifiers. MiXCR was run by TCRdb on the PCR reads, yielding one entry per CDR3 protein. The table has about 580,000 distinct CDR3 sequences, 25% to 30% seen once. The study, taken as a whole, reports: Where some patients showed high TCRbeta diversity at day 60, it came from recipient T cells and thymic progenitors that had survived. One year after transplant, T-cell counts and diversity came mostly from newly produced T cells. Alpha-beta T cells about two months after transplant reportedly derived from several hundred expanded graft clones.

Trimming stripped 8 bases from V and 1 base from J, with 11 bases between. The CDR3 contains 13 residues. CDR1 is ENHRY and CDR2 is SYGVKD in the germline V gene. Points on this clonotype: The antigen is unknown.

V gene TRBV10-3 combines with J gene TRBJ2-5; tentative D call: TRBD1 (6 bases). The source material was PBMCs, sampled before TCRalphabeta/CD19-depleted stem cell transplant. The source is a boy in the first two years of life with Wiskott-Aldrich syndrome, due to receive a stem cell transplant. CDR3 nucleotide sequence: TGTGCCATCCAAGGGACACTCCAAGAGACCCAGTACTTC. Its translation is CAIQGTLQETQYF.